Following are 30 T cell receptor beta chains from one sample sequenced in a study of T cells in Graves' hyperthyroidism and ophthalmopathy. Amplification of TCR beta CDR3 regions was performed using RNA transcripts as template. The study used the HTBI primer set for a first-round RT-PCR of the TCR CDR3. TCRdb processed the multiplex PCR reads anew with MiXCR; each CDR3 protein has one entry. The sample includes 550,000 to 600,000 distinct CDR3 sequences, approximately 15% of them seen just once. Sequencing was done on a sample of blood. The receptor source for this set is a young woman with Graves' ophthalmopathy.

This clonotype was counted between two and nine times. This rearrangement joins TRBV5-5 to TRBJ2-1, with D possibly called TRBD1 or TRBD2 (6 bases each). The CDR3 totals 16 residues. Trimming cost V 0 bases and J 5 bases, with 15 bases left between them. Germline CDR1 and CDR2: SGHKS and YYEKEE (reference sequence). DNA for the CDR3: TGTGCCAGCAGCTTGGGGACCCGGGGGCTAGACAATGAGCAGTTCTTC. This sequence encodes CASSLGTRGLDNEQFF.

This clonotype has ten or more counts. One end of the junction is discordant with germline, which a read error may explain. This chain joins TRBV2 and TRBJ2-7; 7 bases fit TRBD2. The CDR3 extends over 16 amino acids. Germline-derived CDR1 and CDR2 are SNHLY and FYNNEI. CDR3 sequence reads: CASREASGATPYEQYF. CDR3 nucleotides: TGTGCCAGCAGGGAAGCTAGCGGAGCCACCCCTTACGAGCAGTACTTC.

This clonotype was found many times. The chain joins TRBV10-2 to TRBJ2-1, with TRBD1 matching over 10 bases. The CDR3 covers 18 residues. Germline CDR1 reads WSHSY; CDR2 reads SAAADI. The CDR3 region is CASGPFWTGGPKYNEQFF. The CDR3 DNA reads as TGCGCGAGTGGACCCTTCTGGACAGGGGGACCAAAATACAATGAGCAGTTCTTC.

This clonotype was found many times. CDR3 in amino acids: CASSFPGGSTEAFF. The CDR3 DNA reads TGTGCCAGCAGTTTCCCAGGGGGATCCACTGAAGCTTTCTTT. This sequence joins TRBV28 and TRBJ1-1; 7 bases align to TRBD1. The CDR3 is 14 residues long. Per the germline V gene, CDR1 is MDHEN and CDR2 is SYDVKM. Germline trimming cut 3 bases from V and 4 bases from J; bases unmatched to any gene: 5.

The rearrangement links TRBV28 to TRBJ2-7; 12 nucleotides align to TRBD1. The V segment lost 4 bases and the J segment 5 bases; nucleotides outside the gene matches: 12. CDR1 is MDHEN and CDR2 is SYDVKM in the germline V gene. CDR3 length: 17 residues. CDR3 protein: CASSYSGTGGATNEQYF. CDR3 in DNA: TGTGCCAGCAGTTATTCCGGGACAGGGGGCGCAACGAACGAGCAGTACTTC.

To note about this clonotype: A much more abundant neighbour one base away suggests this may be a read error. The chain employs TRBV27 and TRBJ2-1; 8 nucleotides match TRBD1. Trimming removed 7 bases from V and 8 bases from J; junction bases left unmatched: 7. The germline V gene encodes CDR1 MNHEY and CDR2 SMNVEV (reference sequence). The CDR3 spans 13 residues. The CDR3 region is CASTFRGLHEQFF. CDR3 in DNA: TGTGCCAGCACCTTCAGGGGGCTGCATGAGCAGTTCTTC.

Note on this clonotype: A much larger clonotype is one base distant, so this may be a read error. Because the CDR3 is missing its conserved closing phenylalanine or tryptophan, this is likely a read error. CDR3 sequence reads: CASSLSSWVKNCTDTQYL. For the CDR3, the DNA is TGTGCCAGCAGCTTAAGCAGTTGGGTTAAGAACTGCACAGATACGCAGTATCTT. The J gene is TRBJ2-3, the V gene TRBV7-9; D remains ambiguous. Trimming stripped 2 bases from V and 1 base from J, with 19 bases between. The CDR3 runs to 18 residues. Germline lookup yields CDR1 SEHNR and CDR2 FQNEAQ (reference sequence).

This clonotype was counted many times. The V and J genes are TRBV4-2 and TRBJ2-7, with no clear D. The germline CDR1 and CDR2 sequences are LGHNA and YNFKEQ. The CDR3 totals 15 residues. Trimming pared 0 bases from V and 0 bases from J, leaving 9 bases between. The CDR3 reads CASSQDETGSYEQYF. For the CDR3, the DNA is TGTGCCAGCAGCCAAGATGAGACGGGCTCCTACGAGCAGTACTTC.

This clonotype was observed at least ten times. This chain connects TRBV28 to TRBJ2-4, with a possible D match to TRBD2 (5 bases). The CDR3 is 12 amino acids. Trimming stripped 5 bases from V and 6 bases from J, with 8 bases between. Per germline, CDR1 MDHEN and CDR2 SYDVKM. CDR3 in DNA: TGTGCCAGCAGTCCGGGAAGAAACATTCAGTACTTC. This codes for CASSPGRNIQYF. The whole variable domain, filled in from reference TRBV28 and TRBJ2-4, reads DVKVTQSSRYLVKRTGEKVFLECVQDMDHENMFWYRQDPGLGLRLIYFSYDVKMKEKGDIPEGYSVSREKKERFSLILESASTNQTSMYLCASSPGRNIQYFGAGTRLSVL.

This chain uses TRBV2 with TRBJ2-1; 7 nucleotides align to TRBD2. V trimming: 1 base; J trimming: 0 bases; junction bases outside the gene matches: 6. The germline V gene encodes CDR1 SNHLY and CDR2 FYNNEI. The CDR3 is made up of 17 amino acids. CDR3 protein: CASSEVASGYSYNEQFF. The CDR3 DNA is TGTGCCAGCAGTGAAGTCGCTAGCGGATACTCCTACAATGAGCAGTTCTTC. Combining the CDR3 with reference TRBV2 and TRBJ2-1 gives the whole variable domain EPEVTQTPSHQVTQMGQEVILRCVPISNHLYFYWYRQILGQKVEFLVSFYNNEISEKSEIFDDQFSVERPDGSNFTLKIRSTKLEDSAMYFCASSEVASGYSYNEQFFGPGTRLTVL.

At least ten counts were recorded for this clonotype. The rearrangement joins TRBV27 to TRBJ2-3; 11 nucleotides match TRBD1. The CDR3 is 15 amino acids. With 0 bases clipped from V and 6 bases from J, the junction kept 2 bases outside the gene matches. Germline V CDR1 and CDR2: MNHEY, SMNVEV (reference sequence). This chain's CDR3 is CASSLSGQGVDTQYF. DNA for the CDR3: TGTGCCAGCAGTTTATCGGGACAGGGGGTGGATACGCAGTATTTT.

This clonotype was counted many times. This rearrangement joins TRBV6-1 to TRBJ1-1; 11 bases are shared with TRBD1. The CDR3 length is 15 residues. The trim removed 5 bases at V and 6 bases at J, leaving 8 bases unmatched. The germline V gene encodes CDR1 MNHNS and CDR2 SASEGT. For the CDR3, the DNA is TGTGCCAGCAGTTTCCTTGGACAGGGGGCGTCTGAAGCTTTCTTT. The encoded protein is CASSFLGQGASEAFF.

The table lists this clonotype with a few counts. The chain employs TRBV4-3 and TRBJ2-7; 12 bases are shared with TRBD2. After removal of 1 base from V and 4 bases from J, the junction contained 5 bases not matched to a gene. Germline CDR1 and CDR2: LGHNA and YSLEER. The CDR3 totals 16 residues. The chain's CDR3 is CASSQGALAGGYEQYF. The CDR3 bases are TGCGCCAGCAGCCAAGGGGCACTAGCGGGGGGATACGAGCAGTACTTC.

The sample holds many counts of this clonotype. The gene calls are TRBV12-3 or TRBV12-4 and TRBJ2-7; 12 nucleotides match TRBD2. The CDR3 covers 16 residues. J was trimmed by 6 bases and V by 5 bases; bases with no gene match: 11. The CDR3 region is CASSQLAGGVWLEQYF. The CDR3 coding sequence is TGTGCCAGCAGTCAGCTAGCGGGAGGGGTATGGCTCGAGCAGTACTTC.

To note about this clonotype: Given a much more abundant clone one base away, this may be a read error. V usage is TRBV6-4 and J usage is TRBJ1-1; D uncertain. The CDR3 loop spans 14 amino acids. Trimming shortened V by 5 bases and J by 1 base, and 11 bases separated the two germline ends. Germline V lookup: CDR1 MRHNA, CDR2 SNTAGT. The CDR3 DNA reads TGTGCCAGCAGTCCCTTCTGGGCGAACACTGAAGCTTTCTTT. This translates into CASSPFWANTEAFF.

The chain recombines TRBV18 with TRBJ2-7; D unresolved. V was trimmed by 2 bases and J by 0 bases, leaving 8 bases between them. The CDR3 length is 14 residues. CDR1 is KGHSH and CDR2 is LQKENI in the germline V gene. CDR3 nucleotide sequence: TGTGCCAGCTCACCAAAACAGAGCTCCTACGAGCAGTACGTC. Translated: CASSPKQSSYEQYV.

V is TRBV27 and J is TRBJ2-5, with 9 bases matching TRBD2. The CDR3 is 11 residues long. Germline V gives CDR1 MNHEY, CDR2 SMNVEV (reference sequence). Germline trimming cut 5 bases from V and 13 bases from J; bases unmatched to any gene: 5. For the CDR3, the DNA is TGTGCCAGCAGTCTCGGACTAGCGAGGTACTTC. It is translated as CASSLGLARYF.

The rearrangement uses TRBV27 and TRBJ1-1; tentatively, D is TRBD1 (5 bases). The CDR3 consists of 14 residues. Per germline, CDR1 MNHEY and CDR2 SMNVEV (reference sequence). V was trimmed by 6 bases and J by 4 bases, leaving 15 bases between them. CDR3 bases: TGTGCCAGCAGCCTATCCAGGGAGCGCACTGAAGCTTTCTTT. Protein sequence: CASSLSRERTEAFF.

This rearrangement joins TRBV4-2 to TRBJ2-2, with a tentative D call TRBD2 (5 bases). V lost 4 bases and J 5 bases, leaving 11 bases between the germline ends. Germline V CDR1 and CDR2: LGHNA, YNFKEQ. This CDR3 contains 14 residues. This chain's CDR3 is CASSPDRETGELFF. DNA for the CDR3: TGTGCCAGCAGCCCCGACCGGGAAACCGGGGAGCTGTTTTTT.

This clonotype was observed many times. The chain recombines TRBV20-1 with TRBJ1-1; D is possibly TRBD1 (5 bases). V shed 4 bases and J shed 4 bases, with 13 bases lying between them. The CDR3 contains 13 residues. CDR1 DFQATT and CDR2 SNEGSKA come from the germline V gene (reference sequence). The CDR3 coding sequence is TGCAGTGCTATGACGGGGGGTATCACTGAAGCTTTCTTT. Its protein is CSAMTGGITEAFF.

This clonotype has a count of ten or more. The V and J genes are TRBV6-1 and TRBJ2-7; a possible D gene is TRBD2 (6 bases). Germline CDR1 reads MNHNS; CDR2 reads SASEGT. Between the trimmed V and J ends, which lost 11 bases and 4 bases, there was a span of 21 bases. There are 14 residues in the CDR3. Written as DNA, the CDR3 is TGTGCCGCACGTGAGGAGGAGGGCCCATACGAGCAGTACTTC. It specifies CAAREEEGPYEQYF.

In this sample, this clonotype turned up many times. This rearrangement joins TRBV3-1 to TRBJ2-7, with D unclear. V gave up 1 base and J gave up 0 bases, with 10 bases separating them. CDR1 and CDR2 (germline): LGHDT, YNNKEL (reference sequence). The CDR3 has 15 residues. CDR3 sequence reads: CASSQGGANSYEQYF. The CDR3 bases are TGTGCCAGCAGCCAAGGAGGCGCCAACTCCTACGAGCAGTACTTC.

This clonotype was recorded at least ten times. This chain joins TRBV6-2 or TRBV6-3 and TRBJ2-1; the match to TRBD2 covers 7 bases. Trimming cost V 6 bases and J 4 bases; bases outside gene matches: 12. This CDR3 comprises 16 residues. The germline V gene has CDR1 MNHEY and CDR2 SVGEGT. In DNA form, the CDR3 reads TGTGCCAGCAGCCTTAGCGGGCCGCTCTCTTACAATGAGCAGTTCTTC. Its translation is CASSLSGPLSYNEQFF.

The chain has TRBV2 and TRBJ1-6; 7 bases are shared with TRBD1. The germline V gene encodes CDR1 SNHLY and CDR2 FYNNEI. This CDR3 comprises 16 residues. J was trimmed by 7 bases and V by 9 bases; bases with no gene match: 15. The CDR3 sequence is CASTLSSPGGNSPLHF. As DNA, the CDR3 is TGTGCCAGTACCCTCTCCTCCCCAGGGGGGAATTCACCCCTCCACTTT.

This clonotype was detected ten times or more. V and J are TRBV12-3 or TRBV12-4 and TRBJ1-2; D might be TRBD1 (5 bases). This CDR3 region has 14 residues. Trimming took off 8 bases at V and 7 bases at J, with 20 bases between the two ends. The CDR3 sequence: CASGALWGLAGYTF. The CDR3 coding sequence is TGTGCCAGCGGGGCCCTTTGGGGTCTAGCTGGCTACACCTTC.

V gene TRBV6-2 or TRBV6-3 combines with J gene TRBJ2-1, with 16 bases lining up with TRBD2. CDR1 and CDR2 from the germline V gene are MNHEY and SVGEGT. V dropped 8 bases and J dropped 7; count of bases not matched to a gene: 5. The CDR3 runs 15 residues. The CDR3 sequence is CASFGTSGRGNEQFF. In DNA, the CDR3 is TGTGCCAGCTTCGGGACTAGCGGGAGGGGGAATGAGCAGTTCTTC.

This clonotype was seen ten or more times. The chain's CDR3 is CASSRQGSGELFF. The CDR3 DNA reads as TGTGCCAGCAGCCGGCAAGGGTCCGGGGAGCTGTTTTTT. The chain carries TRBV14 and TRBJ2-2; no clear D. The CDR3 runs to 13 residues. With 4 bases removed from V and 6 bases from J, the gap between germline ends came to 9 bases. Germline CDR1 and CDR2: SGHDN and FVKESK.

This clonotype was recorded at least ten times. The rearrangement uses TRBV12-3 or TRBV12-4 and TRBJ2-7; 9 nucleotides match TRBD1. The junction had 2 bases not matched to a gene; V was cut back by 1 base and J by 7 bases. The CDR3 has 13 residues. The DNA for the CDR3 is TGTGCCAGCAGTTTAGGTGGGACAGGGGAGCAGTACTTC. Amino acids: CASSLGGTGEQYF.

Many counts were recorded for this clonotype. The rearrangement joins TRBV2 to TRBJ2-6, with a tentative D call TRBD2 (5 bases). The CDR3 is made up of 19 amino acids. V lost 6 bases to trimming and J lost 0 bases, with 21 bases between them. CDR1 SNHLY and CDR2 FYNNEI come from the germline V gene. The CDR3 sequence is CASSPRDSDSISGANVLTF. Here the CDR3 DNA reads TGTGCCAGCAGCCCACGGGATAGCGACTCGATCTCTGGGGCCAACGTCCTGACTTTC.

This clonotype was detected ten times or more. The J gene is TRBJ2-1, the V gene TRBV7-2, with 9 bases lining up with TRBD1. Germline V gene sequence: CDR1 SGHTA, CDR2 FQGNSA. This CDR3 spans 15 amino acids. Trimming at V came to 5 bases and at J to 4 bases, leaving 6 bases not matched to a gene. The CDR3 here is CASSTRQGGYNEQFF. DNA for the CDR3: TGTGCCAGCAGCACAAGACAGGGGGGGTACAATGAGCAGTTCTTC.